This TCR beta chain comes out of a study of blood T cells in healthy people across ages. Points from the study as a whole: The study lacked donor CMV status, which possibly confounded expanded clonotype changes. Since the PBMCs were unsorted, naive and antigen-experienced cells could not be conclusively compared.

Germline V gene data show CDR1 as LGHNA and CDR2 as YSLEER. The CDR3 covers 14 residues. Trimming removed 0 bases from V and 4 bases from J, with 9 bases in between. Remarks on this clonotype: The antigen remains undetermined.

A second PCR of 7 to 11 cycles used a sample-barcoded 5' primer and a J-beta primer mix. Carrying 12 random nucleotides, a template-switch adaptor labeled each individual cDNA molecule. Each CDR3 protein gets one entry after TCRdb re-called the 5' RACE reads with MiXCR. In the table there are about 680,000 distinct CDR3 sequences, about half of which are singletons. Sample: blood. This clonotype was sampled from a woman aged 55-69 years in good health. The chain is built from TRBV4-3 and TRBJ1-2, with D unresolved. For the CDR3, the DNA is TGCGCCAGCAGCCAAGATCTCAGGATCTATGGCTACACCTTC. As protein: CASSQDLRIYGYTF.